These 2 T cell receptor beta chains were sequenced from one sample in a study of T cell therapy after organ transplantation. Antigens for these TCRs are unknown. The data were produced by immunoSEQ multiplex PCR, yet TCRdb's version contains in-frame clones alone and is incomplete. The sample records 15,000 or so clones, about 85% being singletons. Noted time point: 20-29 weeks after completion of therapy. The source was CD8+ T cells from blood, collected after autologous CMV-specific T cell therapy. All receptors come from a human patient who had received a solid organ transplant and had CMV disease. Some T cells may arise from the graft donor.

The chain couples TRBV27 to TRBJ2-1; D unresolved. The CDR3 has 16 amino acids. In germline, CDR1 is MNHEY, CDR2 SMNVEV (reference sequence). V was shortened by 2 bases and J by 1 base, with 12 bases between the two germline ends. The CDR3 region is CASSLQARLSYNEQFF. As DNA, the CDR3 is TGTGCCAGCAGTTTACAGGCCAGGCTGTCCTACAATGAGCAGTTCTTC.

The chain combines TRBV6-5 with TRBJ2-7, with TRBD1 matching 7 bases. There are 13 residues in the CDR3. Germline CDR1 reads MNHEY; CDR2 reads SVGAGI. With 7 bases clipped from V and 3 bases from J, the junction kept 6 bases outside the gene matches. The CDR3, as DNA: TGTGCCAGCATGGGACAGATGAACTACGAGCAGTACTTC. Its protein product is CASMGQMNYEQYF.